The 27 T cell receptor beta chains given below trace back to one sample, sequenced in a study of somatic mutations in cytotoxic T cells in rheumatoid arthritis. TCRdb keeps only in-frame clones here, not all; method: immunoSEQ multiplex PCR. The table records some 38,000 clones, roughly four fifths of them present only once. The sequenced sample consisted of CD8+ T cells sorted from blood. These receptors were taken from a man aged 40-50 years in good health.

The chain couples TRBV7-9 to TRBJ2-7, with D perhaps matching TRBD1 (6 bases). The germline V gene has CDR1 SEHNR and CDR2 FQNEAQ (reference sequence). CDR3 length: 13 amino acids. Trimming removed 6 bases from V and 5 bases from J, with 14 bases in between. The chain's CDR3 is CASSSRGYHEQYF. The CDR3 DNA reads as TGTGCCAGCAGTTCCAGGGGTTACCACGAGCAGTACTTC.

The chain carries TRBV29-1 and TRBJ2-7; 11 nucleotides line up with TRBD2. V was clipped by 2 bases and J by 5 bases; unmatched bases: 11. The CDR3 consists of 16 residues. Germline values: CDR1 SQVTM, CDR2 ANQGSEA. The DNA for the CDR3 is TGCAGCGTTGAACTACTAGCGGGAGCCCCGACAGACGAGCAGTACTTC. Its translation is CSVELLAGAPTDEQYF.

This clone is a singleton in its sample. In DNA, the CDR3 is TGTGCCTGGGAGAGGGGGACACCAAAGGGCTACGAGCAGTACTTC. This gives the protein CAWERGTPKGYEQYF. The chain links TRBV30 to TRBJ2-7; a possible D gene is TRBD1 (6 bases). The germline V gene has CDR1 GTSNPN and CDR2 SVGIG (reference sequence). The CDR3 length is 15 residues. The ends were cut back, 5 bases at V and 3 bases at J, with 20 bases in the middle.

This chain joins TRBV28 and TRBJ2-3; 12 positions agree with TRBD1. The CDR3 consists of 16 residues. The trim removed 5 bases at V and 5 bases at J, leaving 8 bases unmatched. The germline V gene has CDR1 MDHEN and CDR2 SYDVKM. The CDR3 DNA sequence: TGTGCCAGCAGTCCCTGGGGACAGGGGGCCGTAGATACGCAGTATTTT. This sequence encodes CASSPWGQGAVDTQYF.

Here the CDR3 reads CAWSVTGGLGTEAFF. DNA for the CDR3: TGTGCCTGGAGTGTTACAGGGGGATTAGGGACTGAAGCTTTCTTT. This chain links TRBV30 with TRBJ1-1, with 8 bases lining up with TRBD1. The CDR3 spans 15 residues. V gave up 0 bases and J gave up 5 bases; unmatched junction bases: 8. The germline CDR1 and CDR2 sequences are GTSNPN and SVGIG (reference sequence).

The V call is TRBV5-1, the J call TRBJ2-7; 8 bases are shared with TRBD1. J was trimmed by 2 bases and V by 0 bases; bases with no gene match: 7. CDR1 and CDR2 (germline): SGHRS, YFSETQ. CDR3 length equals 16 residues. CDR3 region: CASSLADRGFAYEQYF. The DNA of the CDR3 is TGCGCCAGCAGCTTGGCCGACAGGGGATTTGCCTACGAGCAGTACTTC.

The chain links TRBV19 to TRBJ1-1; a weak D match, TRBD1 (5 bases). This CDR3 has 13 amino acids. From germline, CDR1 is LNHDA and CDR2 SQIVND (reference sequence). V was trimmed by 7 bases and J by 7 bases, leaving 16 bases between them. This CDR3 reads CASIRSGDREAFF. The CDR3 DNA sequence: TGTGCCAGTATCCGATCCGGGGACCGTGAAGCTTTCTTT. Based on the CDR3 plus reference TRBV19 and TRBJ1-1, the full variable domain is DGGITQSPKYLFRKEGQNVTLSCEQNLNHDAMYWYRQDPGQGLRLIYYSQIVNDFQKGDIAEGYSVSREKKESFPLTVTSAQKNPTAFYLCASIRSGDREAFFGQGTRLTVV.

The V gene is TRBV7-2, the J gene TRBJ2-2, with 7 positions matching TRBD1. V lost 10 bases to trimming and J lost 5 bases; unmatched junction nucleotides: 13. This CDR3 has 15 amino acids. CDR1 is SGHTA and CDR2 is FQGNSA in the germline V gene. The CDR3 sequence: CANTKGDRRTGELFF. The CDR3 nucleotides read TGTGCCAACACGAAGGGGGACAGAAGAACCGGGGAGCTGTTTTTT.

V usage is TRBV6-5 and J usage is TRBJ2-7, with TRBD1 identical over 7 bases. The length of the CDR3 is 12 residues. Germline V gives CDR1 MNHEY, CDR2 SVGAGI. Losses at the gene ends were 8 bases for V and 0 bases for J; bases not matched to a gene: 1. The CDR3: CASSGGSYEQYF. For the CDR3, the DNA is TGTGCCAGCTCAGGGGGCTCCTACGAGCAGTACTTC.

The chain uses TRBV13 and TRBJ2-5; 7 bases align to TRBD1. Trimming at V came to 3 bases and at J to 2 bases, leaving 3 bases not matched to a gene. The length of the CDR3 is 14 residues. Germline values: CDR1 PRHDT, CDR2 FYEKMQ (reference sequence). Here the CDR3 DNA reads TGTGCCAGCAGCTTCCCGACAGGGCAAGAGACCCAGTACTTC. This codes for CASSFPTGQETQYF.

This rearrangement joins TRBV7-6 to TRBJ2-7, with D perhaps TRBD1 (5 bases). V was clipped by 0 bases and J by 7 bases, with 19 bases between them. The germline V gene encodes CDR1 SGHVS and CDR2 FNYEAQ. The CDR3 sequence is 16 residues long. CDR3 in amino acids: CASSLALRGPMGEQYF. The CDR3 bases are TGTGCCAGCAGCTTAGCGCTTAGGGGCCCCATGGGTGAGCAGTACTTC.

This rearrangement joins TRBV28 to TRBJ2-2; either TRBD1 or TRBD2 may supply D (7 bases each). The V end lost 4 bases, the J end lost 3 bases, and 24 bases lay between the germline ends. The CDR3 runs to 19 residues. Germline CDR1 MDHEN, CDR2 SYDVKM. The CDR3 DNA follows: TGTGCCAGCAGTTATAGGTTGGGACAGAGGGGGGGATACACCGGGGAGCTGTTTTTT. Amino acids: CASSYRLGQRGGYTGELFF.

In its sample, this clone was seen a few times. The chain has TRBV11-2 and TRBJ2-7; a weak D match, TRBD2 (5 bases). CDR1 SGHAT and CDR2 FQNNGV come from the germline V gene. With 0 bases removed from V and 0 bases from J, the gap between germline ends came to 15 bases. The CDR3 is made up of 17 amino acids. The CDR3 reads CASSLDSASFSSYEQYF. Here the CDR3 DNA reads TGTGCCAGCAGCTTAGATTCGGCTAGCTTTAGCTCCTACGAGCAGTACTTC.

The chain uses TRBV28 and TRBJ2-7, with TRBD1 identical over 10 bases. CDR3 size: 17 residues. V shed 4 bases, J shed 2 bases, and the junction held 11 bases outside the gene matches. CDR1 is MDHEN, CDR2 SYDVKM, per germline. CDR3 sequence reads: CASSSPGQGLLAYEQYF. CDR3 coding DNA: TGTGCCAGCAGTTCCCCGGGACAGGGGTTACTCGCCTACGAGCAGTACTTC.

V is TRBV5-1 and J is TRBJ1-1; 7 bases are shared with TRBD1. This CDR3 comprises 13 residues. The ends lost 2 bases at V and 8 bases at J; junction bases unmatched: 6. From germline, CDR1 is SGHRS and CDR2 YFSETQ. The CDR3 sequence: CASSFNLGQEAFF. Written as DNA, the CDR3 is TGCGCCAGCAGCTTCAATTTGGGACAGGAAGCTTTCTTT.

V and J are TRBV27 and TRBJ2-7, with a weak D call TRBD2 (6 bases). This CDR3 has 12 amino acids. Germline-derived CDR1 and CDR2 are MNHEY and SMNVEV (reference sequence). The V and J ends lost 2 bases and 7 bases respectively, with 9 bases between them. This CDR3 is CASSLPGVEQYF. The CDR3 DNA reads TGTGCCAGCAGTTTACCGGGGGTTGAGCAGTACTTC.

J is TRBJ2-2 and V is TRBV7-8; D is unclear. Trimming removed 2 bases from V and 1 base from J, with 2 bases in between. Germline assignment: CDR1 SGHVS and CDR2 FQNEAQ. This CDR3 is built from 13 residues. The CDR3 reads CASSLRNTGELFF. CDR3 coding DNA: TGTGCCAGCAGCTTACGGAACACCGGGGAGCTGTTTTTT.

This clone is a singleton in its sample. This chain joins TRBV5-4 and TRBJ2-7; the match to TRBD2 covers 9 bases. Germline CDR1 is SGHNT and CDR2 is YYREEE (reference sequence). Trimming removed 4 bases from V and 2 bases from J; junction bases left unmatched: 4. The CDR3 has 14 residues. In nucleotides, the CDR3 is TGTGCCAGCAGCCTAGCGGGAAAGGCCTACGAGCAGTACTTC. As protein: CASSLAGKAYEQYF.

The gene calls are TRBV7-9 and TRBJ2-3; TRBD2 matches 8 bases. Trimming removed 5 bases from V and 0 bases from J; junction bases left unmatched: 10. The CDR3 extends over 17 amino acids. Germline CDR1 is SEHNR and CDR2 is FQNEAQ (reference sequence). CDR3 bases: TGTGCCAGCAGCCACATCAAAACTAGCGGTAGCACAGATACGCAGTATTTT. Amino acid sequence: CASSHIKTSGSTDTQYF. The variable domain in full, with the rest retrieved from reference TRBV7-9 and TRBJ2-3, is DTGVSQNPRHKITKRGQNVTFRCDPISEHNRLYWYRQTLGQGPEFLTYFQNEAQLEKSRLLSDRFSAERPKGSFSTLEIQRTEQGDSAMYLCASSHIKTSGSTDTQYFGPGTRLTVL.

The V gene is TRBV25-1, the J gene TRBJ2-1; D remains ambiguous. The germline CDR1 and CDR2 sequences are MGHDK and SYGVNS. The CDR3 runs 10 residues. Trimming took off 8 bases at V and 5 bases at J, with 4 bases between the two ends. The DNA of the CDR3 is TGTGCCAGCTTCCACAATGAGCAGTTCTTC. Translating it yields CASFHNEQFF.

The V and J genes are TRBV27 and TRBJ2-2; TRBD2 agrees at 7 bases. Germline lookup yields CDR1 MNHEY and CDR2 SMNVEV (reference sequence). This CDR3 is built from 13 residues. Unmatched junction bases numbered 5, after V lost 9 bases and J lost 4 bases. CDR3 bases: TGTGCCAGTAGCTCGGGGGGCACCGGGGAGCTGTTTTTT. Protein: CASSSGGTGELFF.

The J gene is TRBJ2-1, the V gene TRBV5-1, with 11 bases fitting TRBD1. This CDR3 spans 17 amino acids. Per the germline V gene, CDR1 is SGHRS and CDR2 is YFSETQ. V lost 0 bases, J lost 4 bases, and 6 bases stayed unmatched. CDR3 sequence (DNA): TGCGCCAGCAGCTTGGATGGGACAGGGGGACCATACAATGAGCAGTTCTTC. The encoded protein is CASSLDGTGGPYNEQFF.

CDR3 in amino acids: CASSPYDGGGSYNEQFF. CDR3 coding DNA: TGTGCCAGCAGCCCATACGATGGGGGGGGCTCCTACAATGAGCAGTTCTTC. This chain links TRBV9 with TRBJ2-1; TRBD2 matches 7 bases. CDR1 is SGDLS, CDR2 YYNGEE, per germline. The CDR3 runs 17 residues. J gave up 0 bases and V 4 bases, and 10 bases lay outside the gene matches.

The chain joins TRBV19 to TRBJ2-1; 14 bases map to TRBD2. The junction had 2 bases not matched to a gene; V was cut back by 3 bases and J by 7 bases. Germline CDR1 is LNHDA and CDR2 is SQIVND (reference sequence). The CDR3 is made up of 15 amino acids. The CDR3 sequence is CASSMTSGRVNEQFF. The DNA for the CDR3 is TGTGCCAGTAGTATGACTAGCGGGAGGGTGAATGAGCAGTTCTTC.

On this clone: The junction shows a germline mismatch at one end, possibly a read error. The chain employs TRBV7-7 and TRBJ2-2, with 10 bases that match TRBD1. The CDR3 is made up of 15 amino acids. The germline CDR1 and CDR2 sequences are SSHAT and FNYEAQ (reference sequence). CDR3 nucleotides: TGTGCTAGCAGCTTTGGGGACAGGGGAACCGGGGAGCTGTTTTTT. This codes for CASSFGDRGTGELFF.

The V gene is TRBV27, the J gene TRBJ2-1, with 9 bases that match TRBD2. Germline V gene sequence: CDR1 MNHEY, CDR2 SMNVEV (reference sequence). This CDR3 is built from 22 residues. J gave up 3 bases and V 0 bases, and 21 bases lay outside the gene matches. This chain's CDR3 is CASSLSTSGTSNSEWFYNEQFF. CDR3 DNA sequence: TGTGCCAGCAGTTTATCTACCTCCGGGACTAGCAATTCAGAATGGTTCTACAATGAGCAGTTCTTC.

This clone turned up a few times. The rearrangement links TRBV4-1 to TRBJ1-1; TRBD1 aligns across 7 bases. This CDR3 has 15 amino acids. CDR1 is MGHRA, CDR2 YSYEKL, per germline. V dropped 6 bases and J dropped 0; count of bases not matched to a gene: 7. In nucleotides, the CDR3 is TGCGCCAGCAGTCAGGGGGTTGAGATGAACACTGAAGCTTTCTTT. It codes for CASSQGVEMNTEAFF.